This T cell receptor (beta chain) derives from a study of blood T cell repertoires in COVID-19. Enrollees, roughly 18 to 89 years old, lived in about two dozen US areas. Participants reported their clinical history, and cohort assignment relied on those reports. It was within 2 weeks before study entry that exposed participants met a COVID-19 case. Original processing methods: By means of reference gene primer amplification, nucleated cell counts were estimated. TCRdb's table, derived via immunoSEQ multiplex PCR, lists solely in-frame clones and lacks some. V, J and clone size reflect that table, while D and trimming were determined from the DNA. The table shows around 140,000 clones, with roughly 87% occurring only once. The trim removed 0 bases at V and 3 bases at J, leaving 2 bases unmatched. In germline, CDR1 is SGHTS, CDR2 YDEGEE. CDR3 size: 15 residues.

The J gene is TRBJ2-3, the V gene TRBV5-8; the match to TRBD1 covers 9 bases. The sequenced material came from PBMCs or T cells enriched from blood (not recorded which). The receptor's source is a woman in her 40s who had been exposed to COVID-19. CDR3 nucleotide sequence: TGTGCCAGCAGCTTGGGGGGACAGGGTACAGATACGCAGTATTTT. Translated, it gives CASSLGGQGTDTQYF.